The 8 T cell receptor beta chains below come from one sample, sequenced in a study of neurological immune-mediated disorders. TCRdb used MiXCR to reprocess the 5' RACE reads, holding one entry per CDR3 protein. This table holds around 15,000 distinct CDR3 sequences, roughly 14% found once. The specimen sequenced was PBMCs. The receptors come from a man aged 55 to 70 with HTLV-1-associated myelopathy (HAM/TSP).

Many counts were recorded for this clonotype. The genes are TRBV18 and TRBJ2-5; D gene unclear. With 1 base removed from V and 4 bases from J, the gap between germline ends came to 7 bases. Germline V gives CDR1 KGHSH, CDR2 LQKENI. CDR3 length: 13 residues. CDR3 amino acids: CASSPLPRETQYF. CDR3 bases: TGTGCCAGCTCACCACTACCAAGAGAGACCCAGTACTTC.

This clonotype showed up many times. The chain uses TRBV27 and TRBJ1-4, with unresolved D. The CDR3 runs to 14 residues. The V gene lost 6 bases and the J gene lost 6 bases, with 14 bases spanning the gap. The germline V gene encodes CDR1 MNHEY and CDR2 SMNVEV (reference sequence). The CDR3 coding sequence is TGTGCCAGCAGCTCGAATCCTTGGTATGAAAAACTGTTTTTT. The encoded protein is CASSSNPWYEKLFF.

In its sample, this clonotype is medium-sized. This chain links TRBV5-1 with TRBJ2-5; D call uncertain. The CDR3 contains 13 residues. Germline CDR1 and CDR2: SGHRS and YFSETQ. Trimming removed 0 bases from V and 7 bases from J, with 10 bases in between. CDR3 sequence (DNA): TGCGCCAGCAGCTTGGACCAGGACGTGACCCAGTACTTC. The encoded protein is CASSLDQDVTQYF.

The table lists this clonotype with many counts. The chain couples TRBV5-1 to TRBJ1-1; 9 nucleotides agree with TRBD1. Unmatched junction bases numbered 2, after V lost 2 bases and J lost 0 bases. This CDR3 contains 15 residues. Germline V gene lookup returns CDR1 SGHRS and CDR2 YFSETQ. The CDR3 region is CASSLQGAVNTEAFF. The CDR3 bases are TGCGCCAGCAGCTTACAGGGGGCGGTGAACACTGAAGCTTTCTTT. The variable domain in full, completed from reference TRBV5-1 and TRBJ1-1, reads KAGVTQTPRYLIKTRGQQVTLSCSPISGHRSVSWYQQTPGQGLQFLFEYFSETQRNKGNFPGRFSGRQFSNSRSEMNVSTLELGDSALYLCASSLQGAVNTEAFFGQGTRLTVV.

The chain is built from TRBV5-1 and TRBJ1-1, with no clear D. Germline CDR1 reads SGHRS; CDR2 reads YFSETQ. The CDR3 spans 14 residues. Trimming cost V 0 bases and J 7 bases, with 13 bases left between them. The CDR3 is CASSLEIGDVEAFF. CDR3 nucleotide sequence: TGCGCCAGCAGCTTGGAAATTGGGGATGTTGAAGCTTTCTTT.

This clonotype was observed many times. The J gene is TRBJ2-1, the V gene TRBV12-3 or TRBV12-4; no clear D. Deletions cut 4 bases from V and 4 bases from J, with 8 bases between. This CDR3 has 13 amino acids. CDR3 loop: CASSSELYNEQFF. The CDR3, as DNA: TGTGCCAGCAGTTCTGAGCTTTACAATGAGCAGTTCTTC.

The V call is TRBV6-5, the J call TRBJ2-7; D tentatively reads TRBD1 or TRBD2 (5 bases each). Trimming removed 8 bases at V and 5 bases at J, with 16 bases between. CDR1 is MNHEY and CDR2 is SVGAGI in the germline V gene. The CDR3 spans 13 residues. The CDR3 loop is CASPGSQGDEQYF. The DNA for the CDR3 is TGTGCCAGCCCGGGATCTCAAGGGGACGAGCAGTACTTC.

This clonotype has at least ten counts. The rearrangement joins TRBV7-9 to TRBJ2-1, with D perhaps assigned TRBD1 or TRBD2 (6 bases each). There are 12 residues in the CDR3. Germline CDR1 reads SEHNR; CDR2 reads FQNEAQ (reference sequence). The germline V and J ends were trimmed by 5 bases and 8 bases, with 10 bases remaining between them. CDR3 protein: CASSPRGDEQFF. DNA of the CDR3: TGTGCCAGCAGCCCGAGGGGGGATGAGCAGTTCTTC.